This T cell receptor (beta chain) stems from a study of CD8 T cells in ankylosing spondylitis listed by TCRdb under 2017. Notes on the research overall: To find TCR variants linked to disease, the study profiled T cell receptor beta repertoires in ankylosing spondylitis patients and healthy donors. The full study cohort was made up of under 30 ankylosing spondylitis patients and more than 90 healthy donors. Samples of peripheral blood were taken, and for ankylosing spondylitis patients, synovial fluid was collected as well. The investigation overall reported the following: Some of the motif variants had been reported before in the synovial fluid and blood of reactive arthritis patients, a finding that suggests common disease-initiation mechanisms. The disease-linked clones were reported as significantly enriched in matched synovial fluid samples from ankylosing spondylitis patients. A CD8+ phenotype was shown by the disease-linked clones, which were found at relatively low frequencies in peripheral blood. A TCR beta motif of several highly homologous amino acid variants appeared characteristic of blood from ankylosing spondylitis patients.

V ends up 3 bases short and J 7 bases short, with an unmatched junction base count of 8. From the cysteine up to the phenylalanine, the CDR3 has a length of 13 residues. Left in the record is the CDR3 DNA by itself, 39 bases read in frame from the first base. From the germline V gene (reference sequence), CDR1 is DFQATT and CDR2 is SNEGSKA. This clonotype was counted at least ten times. This clone's antigen is unknown. No base quality information exists; no much larger clone differs at one position. The instrument was an Illumina HiSeq 2500. Quantitative 5'-RACE with molecular barcodes was the method used to prepare the TCR beta libraries. The original pipeline was this. To identify disease-linked TCR variants, a new computational method was used, one built on a probabilistic model of VDJ rearrangement. Using fastp trimming at Q25 and MiXCR clonotype assembly, TCRdb reanalyzed the public sequencing data and kept in-frame beta chains. Each CDR3 protein gets just one entry, which takes the most common genes and DNA from the rows behind it. What appears here as the V and J calls and clone size reflects TCRdb's work, not the paper's. Within this sample are approximately 250,000 distinct CDR3 sequences, with roughly a tenth of them counted one time only. In total, the top ten clones hold 2% to 3% of the sample.

The chain links TRBV20-1 with TRBJ2-5, with 7 bases matching TRBD1. Material for sequencing was blood, either unsorted or a sorted T cell fraction (not recorded which). This sequence originates from a male donor with ankylosing spondylitis or in good health (not recorded which). The nucleotides are TGCAGTGCTAGTCGACAGGGTTATGGGACCCAGTACTTC. It encodes CSASRQGYGTQYF.